A single sample is the source of the 7 T cell receptor beta chains below, sequenced in a study of T cell clonality in common variable immunodeficiency. Libraries were prepared by immunoSEQ multiplex PCR; TCRdb keeps only in-frame clonotypes and omits some of them. In total the sample includes around 50,000 clones, none of them seen once. The sequencing sample was made of peripheral blood mononuclear cells. The receptors stem from a person between 18 and 69 years old in good health.

This clone has at least ten counts. From the germline J gene comes the end of the CDR3, since the read stops 3 residues before it. The chain links TRBV30 to TRBJ2-3, with D perhaps TRBD1 or TRBD2 (5 bases each). Germline V gives CDR1 GTSNPN, CDR2 SVGIG (reference sequence). The CDR3 extends over 13 amino acids. The CDR3 reads CACREVGGETQYF. CDR3 bases read: TGTGCCTGCAGGGAAGTTGGAGGAGAGACG. Using reference TRBV30 and TRBJ2-3 for the parts outside the CDR3, the full variable domain is SQTIHQWPATLVQPVGSPLSLECTVEGTSNPNLYWYRQAAGRGLQLLFYSVGIGQISSEVPQNLSASRPQDRQFILSSKKLLLSDSGFYLCACREVGGETQYFGPGTRLTVL.

This clone was seen repeatedly, ten times or more. The germline gene is not matched at one end of the junction; a read error may be the cause. The read is 3 residues too short to cover the CDR3 end, so that end is filled in from the germline J gene. This chain joins TRBV6-2 or TRBV6-3 and TRBJ1-2; 7 nucleotides agree with TRBD1. This CDR3 region has 14 residues. Germline V lookup: CDR1 MNHEY, CDR2 SVGEGT. CDR3 amino acids: CASLKTGKSYGYTF. The part of the CDR3 DNA that was read is TGTGCCAGCCTCAAGACAGGGAAGTCCTATGGT.

This clone has ten or more counts. The CDR3 extends 3 residues past the end of the read, so its final part is completed from the germline J gene. The chain carries TRBV20-1 and TRBJ2-3, with 7 bases fitting TRBD1. Germline V gives CDR1 DFQATT, CDR2 SNEGSKA (reference sequence). The CDR3 is made up of 13 amino acids. The sequenced CDR3 bases are TGCAGTGGCCTGACAGGGTTCAATCAGCCG. It translates to CSGLTGFNQP. The CDR3, in full, reads CSGLTGFNQPQYF.

A remark on this clone: The read ends 3 residues shy of where the CDR3 ends; the end is completed using the germline J gene. The V call is TRBV6-1, the J call TRBJ1-5; D may be TRBD1 (5 bases). Germline V gives CDR1 MNHNS, CDR2 SASEGT. V shed 6 bases and J shed 6 bases, with 15 bases lying between them. CDR3 length equals 14 residues. CDR3 DNA (partial): TGTGCCAGCAGGGAAACAGGCGGCGGTCAGCCC. It codes for CASRETGGGQP. The entire CDR3 protein reads CASRETGGGQPQHF.

Ten or more counts support this clone. Coverage ceases 3 residues before the CDR3 finishes, and the germline J gene fills in the end. The chain is built from TRBV13 and TRBJ2-7, with 7 nucleotides matching TRBD1. J lost 2 bases, V lost 2 bases, and 9 bases had no gene match. Germline V lookup: CDR1 PRHDT, CDR2 FYEKMQ (reference sequence). This CDR3 is built from 16 residues. The CDR3 DNA, read in part, is TGTGCCAGCAGCTTAAGGGGACAGAACCCAGCCTACGAG. Its translation: CASSLRGQNPAYE. In full, the CDR3 is CASSLRGQNPAYEQYF.

Only a few counts were recorded for this clone. The CDR3 end is not reached by the read, which stops 3 residues before it; the germline J gene fills it in. This chain joins TRBV19 and TRBJ1-2; 9 nucleotides align to TRBD1. The CDR3 contains 17 residues. The germline gives CDR1 LNHDA, CDR2 SQIVND (reference sequence). CDR3 residues: CASSIGTGAEGNNDYTF. The part of the CDR3 DNA that was read is TGTGCCAGTAGTATAGGGACAGGGGCCGAGGGGAACAATGAC.

This clone showed up many times. The CDR3 end lies 3 residues beyond the end of the read and is filled in from the germline J gene. The chain has TRBV11-2 and TRBJ2-5; the D gene is possibly TRBD1 (6 bases). The CDR3 covers 15 residues. Germline CDR1 SGHAT, CDR2 FQNNGV. The V and J ends lost 1 base and 5 bases respectively, with 14 bases between them. CDR3 DNA (partial): TGTGCCAGCAGCTTAGGGCCAGGGGTTGGGGAGACC. This translates into CASSLGPGVGET. The full-length CDR3 reads as CASSLGPGVGETQYF.